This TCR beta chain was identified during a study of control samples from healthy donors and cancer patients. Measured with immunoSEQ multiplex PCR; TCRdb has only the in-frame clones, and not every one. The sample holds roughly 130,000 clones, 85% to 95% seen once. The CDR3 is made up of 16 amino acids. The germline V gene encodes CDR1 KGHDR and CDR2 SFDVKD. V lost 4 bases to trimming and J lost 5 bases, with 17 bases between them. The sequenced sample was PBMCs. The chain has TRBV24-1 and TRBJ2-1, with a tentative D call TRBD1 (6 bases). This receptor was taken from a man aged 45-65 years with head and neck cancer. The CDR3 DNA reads TGTGCCACCAGTGACCCCGGGACACCCTTCAACAATGAGCAGTTCTTC. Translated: CATSDPGTPFNNEQFF.